These 32 T cell receptor beta chains were sequenced from one sample in a study of shared clonotypes between healthy human individuals (dated by TCRdb to 2019 to 2021). Library method: the immunoSEQ multiplex PCR assay. Here the immuneACCESS table is served through TCRdb, limited to in-frame sequences with V and J called. Missing clones are a known gap in these copies; in checked studies unresolved V genes cover under half, and the rest lacks a known reason. For this sample the table gives 450,000 to 650,000 clones, of which around 78% were detected only once. The top ten clones comprise around 12% of the sample. The sample taken for sequencing was PBMCs. These receptors were collected from a woman between 40 and 50 years old in good health. Some clones in this sample may be carry-over from other donors' samples.

The chain is built from TRBV9 and TRBJ2-7, with D perhaps being TRBD1 or TRBD2 (5 bases each). Per germline, CDR1 SGDLS and CDR2 YYNGEE. The CDR3 is 14 amino acids. Trimming cost V 1 base and J 5 bases, with 13 bases left between them. This CDR3 reads CASSVFEGSHEQYF. CDR3 bases: TGTGCCAGCAGCGTATTCGAGGGGAGCCACGAGCAGTACTTC.

This sequence joins TRBV6-1 and TRBJ1-5, with D tentatively TRBD1 (5 bases). Germline CDR1 and CDR2: MNHNS and SASEGT. CDR3 length equals 19 residues. The V and J ends lost 3 bases and 6 bases respectively, with 27 bases between them. The CDR3 region has the DNA TGTGCCAGCAGTGATTTATTTCTCGGGGGTGATTTTGGGATTCAGCCCCAGCATTTT. It codes for CASSDLFLGGDFGIQPQHF.

The chain links TRBV11-2 to TRBJ1-2, with 8 bases fitting TRBD1. The CDR3 has 15 residues. V was pared by 3 bases and J by 3 bases, with 6 bases of the junction left unmatched. CDR1 and CDR2 (germline): SGHAT, FQNNGV. The CDR3 DNA reads as TGTGCCAGCAGCTTTAGACAGGGGTCCGACTATGGCTACACCTTC. It translates to CASSFRQGSDYGYTF.

The V call is TRBV4-2, the J call TRBJ2-7; perhaps TRBD2 as D (7 bases). Trimming removed 0 bases at V and 0 bases at J, with 18 bases between. The CDR3 runs to 18 residues. Per the germline V gene, CDR1 is LGHNA and CDR2 is YNFKEQ. DNA of the CDR3: TGTGCCAGCAGCCAAGAGGCTAGCGGAGGGGGTAGCTCCTACGAGCAGTACTTC. It encodes CASSQEASGGGSSYEQYF.

The chain uses TRBV4-3 and TRBJ1-1; no firm D call. The CDR3 consists of 14 residues. V was trimmed by 1 base and J by 4 bases, leaving 10 bases between them. The germline gives CDR1 LGHNA, CDR2 YSLEER. DNA for the CDR3: TGCGCCAGCAGCCAAGCTTATGAGGGCACTGAAGCTTTCTTT. Translated: CASSQAYEGTEAFF.

This rearrangement joins TRBV6-5 to TRBJ2-7; D possibly uses TRBD1 or TRBD2 (6 bases each). The germline gives CDR1 MNHEY, CDR2 SVGAGI. This CDR3 is built from 14 residues. The germline V and J ends were trimmed by 6 bases and 8 bases, with 20 bases remaining between them. The CDR3 bases are TGTGCCAGCAGCGGGGGCCGGAAACTAGGCAAGCAGTACTTC. Translating it yields CASSGGRKLGKQYF.

The chain links TRBV15 to TRBJ2-4; 10 positions agree with TRBD1. With 6 bases clipped from V and 8 bases from J, the junction kept 13 bases outside the gene matches. The CDR3 runs 16 residues. Germline CDR1 reads LNHNV; CDR2 reads YYDKDF (reference sequence). CDR3 amino acids: CATSPFAGQGTDIQYF. CDR3 sequence (DNA): TGTGCCACCAGTCCTTTTGCGGGACAGGGGACGGACATTCAGTACTTC.

The chain has TRBV4-3 and TRBJ2-1; 11 nucleotides match TRBD2. The germline V gene has CDR1 LGHNA and CDR2 YSLEER. Trimming took 3 bases from V and 9 from J; bases not matched to a gene: 13. This CDR3 region has 17 residues. CDR3 in DNA: TGCGCCAGCAGCCATTGGGGACTAGCGGAATCCGGGGGTGAGCAGTTCTTC. Its translation: CASSHWGLAESGGEQFF.

This chain connects TRBV29-1 to TRBJ2-3; 12 nucleotides line up with TRBD2. CDR3 length equals 14 residues. The trim removed 5 bases at V and 4 bases at J, leaving 4 bases unmatched. The germline gives CDR1 SQVTM, CDR2 ANQGSEA. The CDR3 region is CSVSLAGGPDTQYF. CDR3 in DNA: TGCAGCGTTTCACTAGCGGGAGGCCCAGATACGCAGTATTTT.

The V call is TRBV28, the J call TRBJ2-1; no clear D gene. Per the germline V gene, CDR1 is MDHEN and CDR2 is SYDVKM. V was cut by 7 bases and J by 5 bases, with 9 bases left in between. The CDR3 length is 12 residues. The CDR3 loop reads CASTSRNNEQFF. CDR3 nucleotide sequence: TGTGCCAGCACAAGTAGAAACAATGAGCAGTTCTTC.

This rearrangement joins TRBV27 to TRBJ2-1, with D hard to call. The CDR3 extends over 14 amino acids. Trimming shortened V by 2 bases and J by 3 bases, and 8 bases separated the two germline ends. The germline gives CDR1 MNHEY, CDR2 SMNVEV (reference sequence). CDR3 region: CASSLRNLYNEQFF. Written as DNA, the CDR3 is TGTGCCAGCAGTTTACGGAATCTCTACAATGAGCAGTTCTTC.

The J gene is TRBJ2-7, the V gene TRBV5-1; the D is unclear. Trimming took 1 base from V and 2 from J, leaving 13 bases between them. The CDR3 length is 15 residues. Germline V lookup: CDR1 SGHRS, CDR2 YFSETQ. The CDR3 loop reads CASSLTRLATYEQYF. CDR3 sequence (DNA): TGCGCCAGCAGCTTGACTCGGCTGGCAACCTACGAGCAGTACTTC.

The CDR3 nucleotides read TGCGCCAGCTGGCGGGAGGGCCACAATGAGCAGTTCTTC. Its translation is CASWREGHNEQFF. The rearrangement links TRBV5-1 to TRBJ2-1, with 9 bases identical to TRBD2. V lost 7 bases, J lost 5 bases, and 4 bases stayed unmatched. Germline assignment: CDR1 SGHRS and CDR2 YFSETQ. The CDR3 consists of 13 residues.

V gene TRBV5-1 combines with J gene TRBJ2-6; D is undetermined. This CDR3 region has 16 residues. Germline V gene data show CDR1 as SGHRS and CDR2 as YFSETQ. V was trimmed by 2 bases and J by 4 bases, leaving 13 bases between them. CDR3 sequence: CASSLGWDSGANVLTF. The CDR3 region has the DNA TGCGCCAGCAGCTTAGGTTGGGATTCCGGGGCCAACGTCCTGACTTTC.

This clone appeared a few times. Other DNA sequences in this sample translate to the same CDR3. The gene calls are TRBV28 and TRBJ1-1; a weak D match, TRBD1 (6 bases). CDR1 is MDHEN, CDR2 SYDVKM, per germline. The CDR3 has 13 residues. V dropped 4 bases and J dropped 1 base, with 7 bases sitting between them. The CDR3 region is CASSWGPNTEAFF. In DNA form, the CDR3 reads TGTGCCAGCAGTTGGGGGCCGAACACTGAAGCTTTCTTT. The complete variable domain, with remaining parts taken from reference TRBV28 and TRBJ1-1, reads DVKVTQSSRYLVKRTGEKVFLECVQDMDHENMFWYRQDPGLGLRLIYFSYDVKMKEKGDIPEGYSVSREKKERFSLILESASTNQTSMYLCASSWGPNTEAFFGQGTRLTVV.

In its sample, this clone was seen once. This sequence joins TRBV27 and TRBJ2-2, with 9 bases matching TRBD2. This CDR3 is built from 22 residues. CDR1 is MNHEY, CDR2 SMNVEV, per germline (reference sequence). V was pared by 2 bases and J by 5 bases, with 24 bases of the junction left unmatched. The CDR3 coding sequence is TGTGCCAGCAGTTTACTCGGTGGGGGTCTTAGGAGCGGGAGGCCCACGACCGGGGAGCTGTTTTTT. It specifies CASSLLGGGLRSGRPTTGELFF.

V is TRBV18 and J is TRBJ2-5; D is undetermined. Deletions cut 2 bases from V and 2 bases from J, with 15 bases between. Germline values: CDR1 KGHSH, CDR2 LQKENI. This CDR3 has 16 amino acids. The CDR3 loop reads CASSPVPTLIQETQYF. CDR3 DNA: TGTGCCAGCTCACCAGTCCCGACACTTATACAAGAGACCCAGTACTTC.

This clone has more than one count but fewer than ten. V and J are TRBV21-1 and TRBJ1-5; TRBD1, as called in the table, went unchecked against the DNA. TRBV21-1 is given as a pseudogene. CDR3 size: 14 residues. The DNA of the CDR3 is TGTGCCAGCAGCAGGGCGAGTAGCAATCAGCCCCAGCATTTT. It yields the protein CASSRASSNQPQHF.

This clone has ten or more counts. The rearrangement links TRBV9 to TRBJ2-3, with 11 bases aligning to TRBD2. After removal of 3 bases from V and 0 bases from J, the junction contained 3 bases not matched to a gene. Per the germline V gene, CDR1 is SGDLS and CDR2 is YYNGEE. The CDR3 length is 16 residues. CDR3 amino acids: CASSEGLAVSTDTQYF. The CDR3 DNA is TGTGCCAGCAGCGAGGGACTAGCGGTTAGCACAGATACGCAGTATTTT.

The rearrangement joins TRBV6-6 to TRBJ2-3; either TRBD1 or TRBD2 may supply D (5 bases each). V gave up 4 bases and J gave up 4 bases, with 15 bases separating them. Germline loops: CDR1 MNHNY, CDR2 SVGAGI (reference sequence). The length of the CDR3 is 15 residues. Here the CDR3 reads CASSSHGDLADTQYF. The CDR3 coding sequence is TGTGCCAGCAGTTCGCACGGGGACCTCGCAGATACGCAGTATTTT.

This clone was seen once. The chain combines TRBV27 with TRBJ1-1; possibly TRBD1 for D (6 bases). Germline lookup yields CDR1 MNHEY and CDR2 SMNVEV (reference sequence). The CDR3 consists of 13 residues. V gave up 8 bases and J gave up 6 bases, with 16 bases separating them. CDR3 amino acids: CASRRSGDSEAFF. The CDR3, as DNA: TGTGCCAGCCGTCGTTCAGGGGACTCTGAAGCTTTCTTT.

This chain joins TRBV5-1 and TRBJ2-5; 9 bases are shared with TRBD2. This CDR3 comprises 16 residues. Trimming took 0 bases from V and 2 from J; bases not matched to a gene: 5. Germline values: CDR1 SGHRS, CDR2 YFSETQ. The CDR3 DNA reads as TGCGCCAGCAGCTTGGGCGCGGGAGGGCCACAAGAGACCCAGTACTTC. It translates to CASSLGAGGPQETQYF.

This clone was seen at least ten times. The rearrangement links TRBV5-1 to TRBJ2-2; 13 bases align to TRBD2. CDR1 SGHRS and CDR2 YFSETQ come from the germline V gene. CDR3 size: 17 residues. The trim removed 4 bases at V and 3 bases at J, leaving 6 bases unmatched. This chain's CDR3 is CASSALLAGGHTGELFF. The CDR3 DNA sequence: TGCGCCAGCAGCGCCCTACTAGCGGGAGGGCACACCGGGGAGCTGTTTTTT.

The chain carries TRBV10-3 and TRBJ2-1, with TRBD2 matching 7 bases. CDR3 length: 15 amino acids. V gave up 0 bases and J gave up 6 bases; unmatched junction bases: 5. Germline V gene lookup returns CDR1 ENHRY and CDR2 SYGVKD. DNA for the CDR3: TGTGCCATCAGTGAGTCGGTTGCGGGAGCCAATGAGCAGTTCTTC. Amino acids: CAISESVAGANEQFF.

The chain joins TRBV11-2 to TRBJ1-5; D gene unclear. V gave up 2 bases and J gave up 4 bases, with 9 bases separating them. Germline CDR1 SGHAT, CDR2 FQNNGV. The CDR3 extends over 14 amino acids. CDR3 DNA: TGTGCCAGCAGCTTATCGTCAGGAAATCAGCCCCAGCATTTT. Its protein product is CASSLSSGNQPQHF.

The V and J genes are TRBV4-3 and TRBJ1-1; D possibly corresponds to TRBD1 (6 bases). Trimming stripped 2 bases from V and 4 bases from J, with 11 bases between. CDR3 size: 14 residues. Germline V gene sequence: CDR1 LGHNA, CDR2 YSLEER. The CDR3 loop reads CASSQWGGSTEAFF. CDR3 DNA: TGCGCCAGCAGCCAATGGGGGGGCAGCACTGAAGCTTTCTTT.

V gene TRBV2 combines with J gene TRBJ2-5; D perhaps matches TRBD1 (6 bases). The CDR3 covers 14 residues. Deletions cut 6 bases from V and 2 bases from J, with 13 bases between. From germline, CDR1 is SNHLY and CDR2 FYNNEI. CDR3 protein: CASSPGQIQETQYF. CDR3 DNA: TGTGCCAGCAGCCCCGGACAGATTCAAGAGACCCAGTACTTC.

This chain uses TRBV10-2 with TRBJ2-3; possible D gene TRBD2, 5 bases. Trimming took 1 base from V and 4 from J, leaving 12 bases between them. Per the germline V gene, CDR1 is WSHSY and CDR2 is SAAADI. The CDR3 has 15 amino acids. The CDR3 is CASSEFLSGADTQYF. CDR3 coding DNA: TGCGCCAGCAGTGAGTTTTTGTCCGGGGCAGATACGCAGTATTTT.

The V call is TRBV10-3, the J call TRBJ2-1, with a possible D match to TRBD2 (6 bases). The ends were cut back, 4 bases at V and 6 bases at J, with 19 bases in the middle. CDR3 size: 16 residues. Looked up from germline, CDR1 is ENHRY and CDR2 is SYGVKD. CDR3 sequence reads: CAISGPGDGGVNEQFF. The DNA of the CDR3 is TGTGCCATCAGTGGCCCCGGGGACGGGGGAGTCAATGAGCAGTTCTTC.

V usage is TRBV7-3 and J usage is TRBJ2-3; no reliable D call. CDR3 length: 15 amino acids. Between the trimmed V and J ends, which lost 3 bases and 0 bases, there was a span of 10 bases. The V gene's germline CDR1 is SGHTA and CDR2 FQGTGA. The CDR3 nucleotides read TGTGCCAGCAGCTTCATAATAACTAGCACAGATACGCAGTATTTT. Protein product: CASSFIITSTDTQYF.

CDR3 nucleotides: TGTGCCACCAGCAGAGATTCCGGCATGCCTGGCGAGCAGTACTTC. Its translation: CATSRDSGMPGEQYF. The V gene is TRBV15, the J gene TRBJ2-7; no clear D gene. Germline V gene sequence: CDR1 LNHNV, CDR2 YYDKDF (reference sequence). The CDR3 is 15 amino acids. V lost 0 bases and J 6 bases, leaving 15 bases between the germline ends.

As regards this clone: Additional DNA sequences in this sample encode the identical CDR3. V is TRBV5-1 and J is TRBJ1-2; D gene ambiguous. Per germline, CDR1 SGHRS and CDR2 YFSETQ. Trimming stripped 0 bases from V and 8 bases from J, with 8 bases between. The CDR3 has 12 residues. CDR3 bases: TGCGCCAGCAGCTTGGAAGGTTACGGCTACACCTTC. Its protein is CASSLEGYGYTF. The variable domain in full, completed from reference TRBV5-1 and TRBJ1-2, reads KAGVTQTPRYLIKTRGQQVTLSCSPISGHRSVSWYQQTPGQGLQFLFEYFSETQRNKGNFPGRFSGRQFSNSRSEMNVSTLELGDSALYLCASSLEGYGYTFGSGTRLTVV.